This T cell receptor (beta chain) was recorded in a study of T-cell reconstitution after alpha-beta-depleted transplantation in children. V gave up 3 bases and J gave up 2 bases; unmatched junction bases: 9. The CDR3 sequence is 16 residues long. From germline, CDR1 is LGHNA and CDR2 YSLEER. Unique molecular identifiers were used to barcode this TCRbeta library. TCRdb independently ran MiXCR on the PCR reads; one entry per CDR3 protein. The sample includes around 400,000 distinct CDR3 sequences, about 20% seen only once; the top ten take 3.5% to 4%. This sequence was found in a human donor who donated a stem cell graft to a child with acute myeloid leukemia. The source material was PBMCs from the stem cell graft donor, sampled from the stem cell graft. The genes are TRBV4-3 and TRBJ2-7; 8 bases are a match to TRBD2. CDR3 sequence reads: CASSQEAGGHPYEQYF. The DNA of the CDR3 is TGCGCCAGCAGCCAGGAGGCGGGAGGACACCCCTACGAGCAGTACTTC.